The T cell receptor (beta chain) under discussion was sequenced for a study of blood T cells in healthy people across ages. As to this clonotype: Its antigen is undetermined.

A second PCR, run for about 6 to 11 cycles, used a sample-barcoded 5' primer plus a J-beta primer mix. Each of the cDNA molecules was tagged by a template-switch adaptor with 12 random nucleotides. Using its own MiXCR run on the 5' RACE reads, TCRdb lists one record per CDR3 protein. Here the sample spans about 640,000 distinct CDR3 sequences, approximately 50% being singletons. Study-wide results and caveats: The fall in TCR beta diversity per million T cells was roughly linear with age.

Sequenced: blood. This clonotype was sampled from a man in his sixties in good health.

In DNA form, the CDR3 reads TGTGCCACCCTTGTGGCTGCGAACACCGGGGAGCTGTTTTTT. It is translated as CATLVAANTGELFF. J is TRBJ2-2 and V is TRBV7-9; no definite D call. Germline CDR1 reads SEHNR; CDR2 reads FQNEAQ (reference sequence). The CDR3 consists of 14 residues. Trimming cost V 10 bases and J 0 bases, with 12 bases left between them.